This TCR beta chain was observed in a study of blood T cell repertoires in COVID-19. On the study more broadly: The United States, Italy and Spain supplied acute and convalescent COVID-19 samples. Nucleic acid was either cDNA or gDNA, and it came from T cells, B-cell-depleted T cells, or PBMCs.

Original data processing: From reference gene primer amplification, estimates of nucleated cell counts were derived. TCRdb keeps only in-frame clones here, not all; method: immunoSEQ multiplex PCR. V and J calls and clone size are given by that table; D and trimming were obtained from the DNA. The sample yields approximately 53,000 clones, 90% seen once. In germline, CDR1 is SGHRS, CDR2 YFSETQ. The junction had 9 bases not matched to a gene; V was cut back by 5 bases and J by 6 bases. This CDR3 comprises 15 residues. This rearrangement joins TRBV5-1 to TRBJ2-1, with 9 bases that match TRBD2. This receptor was obtained from a woman aged 80 or over with acute or convalescent COVID-19. Sequencing was carried out using peripheral blood. The CDR3 DNA follows: TGCGCCAGCAGGGGAGGCCTAGCGGGATTCAATGAGCAGTTCTTC. It encodes CASRGGLAGFNEQFF.